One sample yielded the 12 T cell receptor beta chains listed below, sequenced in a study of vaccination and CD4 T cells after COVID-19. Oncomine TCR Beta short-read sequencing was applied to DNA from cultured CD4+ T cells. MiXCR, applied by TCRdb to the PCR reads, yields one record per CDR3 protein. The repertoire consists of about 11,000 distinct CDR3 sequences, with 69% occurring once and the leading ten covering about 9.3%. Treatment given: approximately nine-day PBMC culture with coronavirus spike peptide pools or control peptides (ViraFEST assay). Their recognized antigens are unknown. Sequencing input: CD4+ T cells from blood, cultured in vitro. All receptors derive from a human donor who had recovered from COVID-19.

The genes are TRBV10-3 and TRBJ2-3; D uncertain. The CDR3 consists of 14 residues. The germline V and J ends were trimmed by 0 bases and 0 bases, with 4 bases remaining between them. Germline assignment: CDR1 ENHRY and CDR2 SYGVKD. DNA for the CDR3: TGTGCCATCAGTGAGTCTTATAGCACAGATACGCAGTATTTT. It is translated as CAISESYSTDTQYF.

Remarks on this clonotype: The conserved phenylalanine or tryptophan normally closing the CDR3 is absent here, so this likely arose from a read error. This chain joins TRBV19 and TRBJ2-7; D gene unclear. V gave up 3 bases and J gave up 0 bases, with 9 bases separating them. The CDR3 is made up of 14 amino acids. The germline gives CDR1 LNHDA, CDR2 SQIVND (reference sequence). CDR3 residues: CASSISFNSYEQYS. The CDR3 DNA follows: TGTGCCAGTAGTATTTCATTCAACTCCTACGAGCAGTACTCC.

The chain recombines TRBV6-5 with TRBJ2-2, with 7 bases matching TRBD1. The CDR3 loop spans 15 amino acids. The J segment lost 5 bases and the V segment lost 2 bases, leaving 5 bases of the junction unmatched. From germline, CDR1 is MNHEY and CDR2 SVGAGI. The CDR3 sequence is CASSYGTGVTGELFF. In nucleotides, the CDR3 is TGTGCCAGCAGTTACGGTACAGGGGTGACCGGGGAGCTGTTTTTT.

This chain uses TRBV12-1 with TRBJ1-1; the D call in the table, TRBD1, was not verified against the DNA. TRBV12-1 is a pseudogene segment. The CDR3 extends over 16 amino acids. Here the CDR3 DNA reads TGTGCCAGCAGCTTTGTAGGGGGCATTGACAACACTGAAGCTTTCTTT. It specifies CASSFVGGIDNTEAFF.

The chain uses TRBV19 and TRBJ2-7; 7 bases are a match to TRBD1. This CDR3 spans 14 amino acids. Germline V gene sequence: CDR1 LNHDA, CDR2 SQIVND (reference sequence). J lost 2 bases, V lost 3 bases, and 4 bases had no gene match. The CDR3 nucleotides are TGTGCCAGTAGTATGGACAGGCTGACCTACGAGCAGTACTTC. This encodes CASSMDRLTYEQYF.

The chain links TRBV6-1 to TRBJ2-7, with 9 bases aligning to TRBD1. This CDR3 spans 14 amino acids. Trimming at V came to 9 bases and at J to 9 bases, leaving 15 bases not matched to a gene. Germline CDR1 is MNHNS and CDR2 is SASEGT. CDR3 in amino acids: CASQPGQGPGGQYF. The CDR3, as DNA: TGTGCCAGTCAACCGGGACAGGGCCCGGGAGGGCAGTACTTC.

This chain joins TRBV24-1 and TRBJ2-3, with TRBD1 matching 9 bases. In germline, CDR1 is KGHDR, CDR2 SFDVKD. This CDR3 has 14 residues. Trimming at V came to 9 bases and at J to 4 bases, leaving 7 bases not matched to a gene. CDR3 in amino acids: CATGDRDRADTQYF. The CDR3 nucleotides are TGTGCCACCGGGGACAGGGATCGTGCAGATACGCAGTATTTT.

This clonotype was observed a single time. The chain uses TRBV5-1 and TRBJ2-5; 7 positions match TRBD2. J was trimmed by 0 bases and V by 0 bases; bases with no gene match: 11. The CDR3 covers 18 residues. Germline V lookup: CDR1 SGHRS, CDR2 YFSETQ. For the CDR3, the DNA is TGCGCCAGCAGCTTGGCCTTCCTAGCGGTCTCGTACCAAGAGACCCAGTACTTC. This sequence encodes CASSLAFLAVSYQETQYF. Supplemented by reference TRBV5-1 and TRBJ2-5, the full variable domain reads KAGVTQTPRYLIKTRGQQVTLSCSPISGHRSVSWYQQTPGQGLQFLFEYFSETQRNKGNFPGRFSGRQFSNSRSEMNVSTLELGDSALYLCASSLAFLAVSYQETQYFGPGTRLLVL.

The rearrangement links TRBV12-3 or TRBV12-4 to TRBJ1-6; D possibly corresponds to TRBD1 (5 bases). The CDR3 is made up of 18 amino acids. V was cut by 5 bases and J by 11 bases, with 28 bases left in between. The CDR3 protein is CASSPPPGRSGLRTPLHF. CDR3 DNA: TGTGCCAGCAGTCCTCCCCCGGGCCGGTCAGGGTTGAGAACACCCCTCCACTTT.

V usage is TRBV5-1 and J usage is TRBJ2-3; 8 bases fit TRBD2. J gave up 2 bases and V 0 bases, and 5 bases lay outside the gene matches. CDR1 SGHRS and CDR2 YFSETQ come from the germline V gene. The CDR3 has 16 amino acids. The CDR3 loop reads CASSLGAGGYTDTQYF. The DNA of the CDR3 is TGCGCCAGCAGCTTGGGGGCGGGAGGATACACAGATACGCAGTATTTT.

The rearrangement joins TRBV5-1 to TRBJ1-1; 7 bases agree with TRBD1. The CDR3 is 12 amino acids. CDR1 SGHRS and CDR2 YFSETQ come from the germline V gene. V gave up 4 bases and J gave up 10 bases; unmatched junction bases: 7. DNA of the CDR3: TGCGCCAGCAGCACCACAGGGGCGGCAGCTTTCTTT. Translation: CASSTTGAAAFF.

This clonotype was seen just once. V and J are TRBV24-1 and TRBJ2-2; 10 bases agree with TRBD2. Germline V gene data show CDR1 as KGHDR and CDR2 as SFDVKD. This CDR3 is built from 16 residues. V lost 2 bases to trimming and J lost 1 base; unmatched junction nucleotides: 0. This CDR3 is CATSDWTSGNTGELFF. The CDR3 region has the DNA TGTGCCACCAGTGATTGGACTAGCGGGAACACCGGGGAGCTGTTTTTT.